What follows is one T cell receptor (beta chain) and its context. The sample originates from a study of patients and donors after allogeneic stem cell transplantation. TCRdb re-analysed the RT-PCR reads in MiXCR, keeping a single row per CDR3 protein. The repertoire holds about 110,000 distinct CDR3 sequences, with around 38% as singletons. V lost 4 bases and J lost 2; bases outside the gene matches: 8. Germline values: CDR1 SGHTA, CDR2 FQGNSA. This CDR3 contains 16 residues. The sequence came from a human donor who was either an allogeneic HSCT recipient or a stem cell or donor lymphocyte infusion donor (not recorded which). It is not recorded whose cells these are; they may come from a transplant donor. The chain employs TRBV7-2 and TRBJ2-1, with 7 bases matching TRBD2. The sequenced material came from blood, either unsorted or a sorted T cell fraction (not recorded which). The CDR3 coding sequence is TGTGCCAGCAGCTATGGGGAGGGGATCCCCTACAATGAGCAGTTCTTC. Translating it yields CASSYGEGIPYNEQFF. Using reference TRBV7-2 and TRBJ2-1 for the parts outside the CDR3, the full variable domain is GAGVSQSPSNKVTEKGKDVELRCDPISGHTALYWYRQSLGQGLEFLIYFQGNSAPDKSGLPSDRFSAERTGGSVSTLTIQRTQQEDSAVYLCASSYGEGIPYNEQFFGPGTRLTVL.